These T cell receptor beta chains were read from a single sample in a study of molecular identifiers for immune sequencing clone quantification. TCRdb analysed the PCR reads with MiXCR anew, one entry per CDR3 protein. Here the sample spans around 40,000 distinct CDR3 sequences, roughly 19% being singletons. Sequenced: naive CD8+ T cells from blood, with Jurkat cell RNA spiked in. These receptors all stem from a human donor in good health. Some libraries in this study had Jurkat cell RNA spiked in. The CDR3 runs from the conserved cysteine through the conserved F or W. D genes are given only for firm matches. A row's size may be missing; if present it is once, few, many or a size class.

size,V,J,D,DNA,CDR3
many,TRBV6-5,TRBJ2-2,NA,TGTGCCAGCAGTTTCGGCGGGTACACCGGGGAGCTGTTTTTT,CASSFGGYTGELFF
many,TRBV13,TRBJ2-7,NA,TGTGCCAGCAGCCCGGACAGCCCCTACGAGCAGTACTTC,CASSPDSPYEQYF
many,TRBV5-1,TRBJ1-1,NA,TGCGCCAGCAGCTTGGTCGGGGCTAACACTGAAGCTTTCTTT,CASSLVGANTEAFF
many,TRBV13,TRBJ2-7,NA,TGTGCCAGCAGCTTAGAGGCGGGCCACGAGCAGTACTTC,CASSLEAGHEQYF
many,TRBV6-2/TRBV6-3,TRBJ2-7,NA,TGTGCCAGCAGTAACCTAAACAGGGCTCCCTCCTACGAGCAGTACTTC,CASSNLNRAPSYEQYF
many,TRBV20-1,TRBJ2-1,TRBD2,TGCAGTGCAGAGACTAGCGGGTTTTCCTACAATGAGCAGTTCTTC,CSAETSGFSYNEQFF
many,TRBV4-3,TRBJ1-1,NA,TGCGCCAGCAGCCAAGATAGGACCGATATCATGAACACTGAAGCTTTCTTT,CASSQDRTDIMNTEAFF
NA,TRBV4-2,TRBJ2-1,TRBD1,TGTGCCAGCAGCCAAGATCCCGGAAAGGGGGCCAATGAGCAGTTCTTC,CASSQDPGKGANEQFF
many,TRBV6-5,TRBJ1-1,TRBD1,TGTGCCAGCAGCCCGACAGGGGGACTTGAAGCTTTCTTT,CASSPTGGLEAFF
NA,TRBV7-2,TRBJ2-1,TRBD1,TGTGCCAGCAGCTCACCGATCTTTCGACAGGGAGCTCCGTTCTTC,CASSSPIFRQGAPFF
many,TRBV9,TRBJ2-2,TRBD2,TGTGCCAGCAGCGGGTCCGGGACTACCAACACCGGGGAGCTGTTTTTT,CASSGSGTTNTGELFF
many,TRBV28,TRBJ2-1,NA,TGTGCCAGCAGTTTCAAGTACAGGGAGGTCAGTGAGCAGTTCTTC,CASSFKYREVSEQFF
many,TRBV5-6,TRBJ2-5,TRBD2,TGTGCCAGCAGCCTGGCTAGCGGGGAGACCCAGTACTTC,CASSLASGETQYF
many,TRBV19,TRBJ1-1,NA,TGTGCCAGTAGTACCCTTAACACTGAAGCTTTCTTT,CASSTLNTEAFF
many,TRBV20-1,TRBJ2-7,TRBD2,TGCAGTGCCAGCTCATGGGCGGGGGGGACCTACGAGCAGTACTTC,CSASSWAGGTYEQYF
NA,TRBV27,TRBJ1-1,NA,TGTGCCAGCAGTTTATCGGGAGCGGGGGCGGGCGCTGAAGCTTTCTTT,CASSLSGAGAGAEAFF
many,TRBV12-3/TRBV12-4,TRBJ1-5,NA,TGTGCCAGCAGTCTTACAGGGAACCAGCCCCAGCATTTT,CASSLTGNQPQHF
many,TRBV9,TRBJ2-3,TRBD2,TGTGCCAGCAGCTGGACTAGCAGATCCACAGATACGCAGTATTTT,CASSWTSRSTDTQYF
many,TRBV6-2/TRBV6-3,TRBJ1-1,NA,TGTGCCAGCAGTGCTCAGACAGGGAACACTGAAGCTTTCTTT,CASSAQTGNTEAFF